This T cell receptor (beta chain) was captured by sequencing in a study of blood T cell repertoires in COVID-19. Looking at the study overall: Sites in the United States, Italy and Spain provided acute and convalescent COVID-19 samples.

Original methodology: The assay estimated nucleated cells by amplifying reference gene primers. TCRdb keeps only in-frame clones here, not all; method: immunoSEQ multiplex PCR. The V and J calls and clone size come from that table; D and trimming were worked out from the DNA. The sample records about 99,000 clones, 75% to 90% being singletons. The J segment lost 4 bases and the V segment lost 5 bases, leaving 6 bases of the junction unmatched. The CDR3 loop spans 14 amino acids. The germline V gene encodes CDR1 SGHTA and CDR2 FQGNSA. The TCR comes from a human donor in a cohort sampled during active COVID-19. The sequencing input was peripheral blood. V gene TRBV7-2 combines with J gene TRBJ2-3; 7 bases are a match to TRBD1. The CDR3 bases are TGTGCCAGCAGCCCCAGACAGGGAGCAGATACGCAGTATTTT. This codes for CASSPRQGADTQYF.